This section outlines one T cell receptor (beta chain) sequence together with its context. The antigen remains unidentified. The entry originates in a study of cytomegalovirus exposure and HLA in healthy donors. Study observations and caveats: It was reportedly the case that the classifier diagnosed cytomegalovirus status with high specificity and sensitivity. Clonal expansion, a later analysis showed, was greater in HLA-associated TCR beta chains than in equally common others.

This PCR relied on a set of 60 Vbeta primers and 13 Jbeta primers. Assay: immunoSEQ multiplex PCR; the TCRdb copy retains only in-frame clones and omits some. The sample has roughly 100,000 clones, 60% to 80% seen once; the top ten hold approximately 6.3%. V lost 0 bases and J lost 4, with 4 bases in between. The CDR3 is made up of 13 amino acids. Germline CDR1 and CDR2: SGDLS and YYNGEE. Specimen: PBMCs. J is TRBJ2-2 and V is TRBV9; no definite D call. This TCR came from a man in his 60s in good health and CMV-seropositive. DNA of the CDR3: TGTGCCAGCAGCGTAGGCGGCACCGGGGAGCTGTTTTTT. Encoded protein: CASSVGGTGELFF.